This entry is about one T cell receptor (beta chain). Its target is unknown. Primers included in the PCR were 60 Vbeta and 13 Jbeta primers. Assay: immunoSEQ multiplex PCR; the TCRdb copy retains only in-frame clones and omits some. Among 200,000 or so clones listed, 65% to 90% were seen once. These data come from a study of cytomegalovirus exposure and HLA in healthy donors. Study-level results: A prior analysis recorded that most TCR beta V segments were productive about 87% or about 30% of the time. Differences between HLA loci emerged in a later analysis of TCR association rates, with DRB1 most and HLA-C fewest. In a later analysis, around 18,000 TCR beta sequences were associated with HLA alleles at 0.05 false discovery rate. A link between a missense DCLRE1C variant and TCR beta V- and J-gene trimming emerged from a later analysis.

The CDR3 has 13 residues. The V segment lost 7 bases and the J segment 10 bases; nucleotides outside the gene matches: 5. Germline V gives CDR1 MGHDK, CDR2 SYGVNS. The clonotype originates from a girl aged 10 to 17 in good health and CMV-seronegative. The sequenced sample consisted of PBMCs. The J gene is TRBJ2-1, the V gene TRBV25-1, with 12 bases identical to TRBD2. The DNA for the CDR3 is TGTGCCAGCACCCTAGCGGGAGGGCACGAGCAGTTCTTC. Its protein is CASTLAGGHEQFF.